The T cell receptor beta chain described here comes from a study of T-cell memory formation after mild COVID-19. The authors produced TCR alpha and TCR beta cDNA libraries with sample barcodes and UMIs by 5'RACE using constant-segment primers. TCRdb reprocessed the 5' RACE reads via MiXCR and lists one record per CDR3 protein. Of about 470,000 distinct CDR3 sequences listed, 20% to 25% are singletons. This clonotype showed up just a few times. The V gene's germline CDR1 is LNHDA and CDR2 SQIVND (reference sequence). The CDR3 totals 15 residues. Trimming removed 3 bases from V and 5 bases from J; junction bases left unmatched: 8.

Sequencing was done on a sample of PBMCs or a T cell subset sorted from them (not recorded which). The chain uses TRBV19 and TRBJ2-7; 9 bases agree with TRBD1. The receptor comes from an adult woman who had mild COVID-19 (a few samples of this study predate the infection). Cell type and time point are not known. The CDR3 DNA sequence: TGTGCCAGTAGTATTGGGACAGGGTGGACCGACGAGCAGTACTTC. It translates to CASSIGTGWTDEQYF.